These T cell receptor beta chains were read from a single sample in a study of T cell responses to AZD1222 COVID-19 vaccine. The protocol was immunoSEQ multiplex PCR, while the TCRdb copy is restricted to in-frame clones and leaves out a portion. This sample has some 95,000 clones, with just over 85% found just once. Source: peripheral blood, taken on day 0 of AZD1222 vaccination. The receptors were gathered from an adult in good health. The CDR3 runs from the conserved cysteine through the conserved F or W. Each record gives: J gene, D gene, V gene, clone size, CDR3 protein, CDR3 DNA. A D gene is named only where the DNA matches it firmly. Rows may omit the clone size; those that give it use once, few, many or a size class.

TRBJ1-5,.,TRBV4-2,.,CASSPENRGNQPQHF,TGTGCCAGCAGCCCAGAGAACCGGGGCAATCAGCCCCAGCATTTT
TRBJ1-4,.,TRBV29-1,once,CSVVGNATNEKLFF,TGCAGCGTTGTGGGAAACGCAACTAATGAAAAACTGTTTTTT
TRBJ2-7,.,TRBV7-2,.,CASSPSRSSYEQYF,TGTGCCAGCAGCCCCTCGCGCAGCTCCTACGAGCAGTACTTC
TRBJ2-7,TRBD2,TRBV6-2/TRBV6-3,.,CASSYSLASGSTYEQYF,TGTGCCAGCAGTTACTCACTCGCTAGCGGGTCGACCTACGAGCAGTACTTC
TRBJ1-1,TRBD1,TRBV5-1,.,CASSPPGQGTEAFF,TGCGCCAGCAGCCCCCCGGGACAGGGAACTGAAGCTTTCTTT
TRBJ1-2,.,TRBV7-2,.,CASSVSRADGYTF,TGTGCCAGCAGCGTCTCACGGGCGGATGGCTACACCTTC
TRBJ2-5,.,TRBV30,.,CAWNSRQETQYF,TGTGCCTGGAACAGCCGCCAAGAGACCCAGTACTTC
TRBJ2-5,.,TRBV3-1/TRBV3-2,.,CASSQVSRAAQVETQYF,TGTGCCAGCAGCCAAGTTTCTCGGGCGGCCCAAGTGGAGACCCAGTACTTC
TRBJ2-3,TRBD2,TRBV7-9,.,CASNEGLDTDTQYF,TGTGCCAGCAACGAAGGACTAGACACAGATACGCAGTATTTT
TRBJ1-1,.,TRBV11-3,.,CASSRTRGDTEAFF,TGTGCCAGCAGCCGGACTAGAGGGGACACTGAAGCTTTCTTT
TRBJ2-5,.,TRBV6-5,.,CATIPEGSKTQYF,TGTGCCACCATCCCCGAGGGGAGTAAGACCCAGTACTTC
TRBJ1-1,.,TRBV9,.,CASREAQGGNTEAFF,TGTGCCAGCAGGGAAGCACAGGGTGGGAACACTGAAGCTTTCTTT
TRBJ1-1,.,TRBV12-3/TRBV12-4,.,CASSLQGNTEAFF,TGTGCCAGCAGTTTGCAGGGGAACACTGAAGCTTTCTTT
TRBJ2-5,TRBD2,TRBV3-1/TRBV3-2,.,CASSQSGGETQYF,TGTGCCAGCAGCCAGTCGGGAGGGGAGACCCAGTACTTC
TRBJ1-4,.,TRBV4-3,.,CASSQGGGATNEKLFF,TGCGCCAGCAGCCAAGGGGGGGGAGCAACTAATGAAAAACTGTTTTTT
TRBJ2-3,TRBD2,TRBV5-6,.,CASSLKAGYTDTQYF,TGTGCCAGCAGCCTTAAAGCGGGGTACACAGATACGCAGTATTTT
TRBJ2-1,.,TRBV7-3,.,CASSRLAEGNEQFF,TGTGCCAGCAGTAGGTTGGCCGAGGGCAATGAGCAGTTCTTC
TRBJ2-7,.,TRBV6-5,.,CASSSKWDTYEQYF,TGTGCCAGCAGCTCCAAATGGGACACCTACGAGCAGTACTTC
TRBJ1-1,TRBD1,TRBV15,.,CATSFGQEVVAFF,TGTGCCACCAGCTTCGGACAGGAGGTTGTAGCTTTCTTT
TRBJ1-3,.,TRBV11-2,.,CASSFIAGRGGNTIYF,TGTGCCAGCAGCTTCATAGCTGGGAGGGGCGGAAACACCATATATTTT
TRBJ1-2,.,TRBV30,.,CAWAGHRLGYGYTF,TGTGCCTGGGCCGGACATCGGCTGGGGTATGGCTACACCTTC
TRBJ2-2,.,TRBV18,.,CASSPTDTGELFF,TGTGCCAGCTCACCGACGGACACCGGGGAGCTGTTTTTT